Given below is one T cell receptor (beta chain) in context. Its specificity is unknown. The CDR3 consists of 12 residues. V was trimmed by 11 bases and J by 0 bases, leaving 8 bases between them. The data were obtained in a study of Ad26.COV2.S vaccination and SARS-CoV-2 variants. Study-wide background: Doses of Ad26.COV2.S were injected into muscle once or twice, 56 days apart.

Profiling relied on immunoSEQ multiplex PCR, and the TCRdb table lists in-frame clones only, not all of them. The table includes about 350,000 clones, about 89% detected once. Indicated treatment: around 19 received Ad26.COV2.S at low or high dose, single or two shots; 5 received placebo; per-sample allocation not given. Collection of samples fell on day 63 after the first vaccine or placebo injection. Within Boston, the person who donated was an adult of 18-55 years. Study-wide results and limits: Analyses that measured TCR breadth and depth may have underestimated total T cell responses. Placebo recipients showed lower spike-specific TCR breadth than vaccinees.

This receptor was identified in a person between 18 and 65 years old who received the Ad26.COV2.S COVID-19 vaccine or a placebo. The input for sequencing was peripheral blood, taken in a trial of Ad26.COV2.S vaccine versus placebo. The chain couples TRBV12-3 or TRBV12-4 to TRBJ1-3; D is uncertain. CDR3 loop: CACDSSGNTIYF. DNA for the CDR3: TGTGCCTGCGATTCCTCTGGAAACACCATATATTTT.